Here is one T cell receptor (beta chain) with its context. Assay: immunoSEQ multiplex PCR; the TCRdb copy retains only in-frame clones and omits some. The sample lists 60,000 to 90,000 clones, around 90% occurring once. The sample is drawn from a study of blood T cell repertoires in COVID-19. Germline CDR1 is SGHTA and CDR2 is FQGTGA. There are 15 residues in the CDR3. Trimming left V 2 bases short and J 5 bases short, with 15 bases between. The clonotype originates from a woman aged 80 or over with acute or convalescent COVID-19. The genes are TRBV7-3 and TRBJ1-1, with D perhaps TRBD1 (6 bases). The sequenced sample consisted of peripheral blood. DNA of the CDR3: TGTGCCAGCAGCTTATCTCGAGACAGGCTTACTGAAGCTTTCTTT. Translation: CASSLSRDRLTEAFF.